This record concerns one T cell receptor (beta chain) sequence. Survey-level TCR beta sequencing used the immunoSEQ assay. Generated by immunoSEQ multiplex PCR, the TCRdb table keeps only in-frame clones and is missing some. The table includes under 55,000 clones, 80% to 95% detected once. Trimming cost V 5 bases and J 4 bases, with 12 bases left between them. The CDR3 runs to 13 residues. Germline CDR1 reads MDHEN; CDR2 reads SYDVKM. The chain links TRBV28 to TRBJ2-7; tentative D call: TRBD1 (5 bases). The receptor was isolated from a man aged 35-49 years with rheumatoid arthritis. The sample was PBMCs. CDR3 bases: TGTGCCAGCAGTACCCCCTCAGGGTACGAGCAGTACTTC. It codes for CASSTPSGYEQYF.